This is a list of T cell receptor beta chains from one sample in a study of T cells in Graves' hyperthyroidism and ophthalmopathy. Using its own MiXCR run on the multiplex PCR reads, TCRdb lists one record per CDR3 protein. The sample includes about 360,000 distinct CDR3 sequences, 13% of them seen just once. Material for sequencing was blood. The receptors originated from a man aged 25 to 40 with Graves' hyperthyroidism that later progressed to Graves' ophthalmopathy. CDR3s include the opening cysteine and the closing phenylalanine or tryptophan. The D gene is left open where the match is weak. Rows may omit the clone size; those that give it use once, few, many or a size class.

CASSLAGGGDYGYTF TGTGCCAGCAGCTTAGCCGGGGGGGGCGACTATGGCTACACCTTC TRBV7-3 - many TRBJ1-2
CASSLVLAGRWDEQFF TGTGCCAGCAGCTTAGTCCTAGCGGGGCGATGGGATGAGCAGTTCTTC TRBV11-2 TRBD2 many TRBJ2-1
CASSGGERQEYTDTQYF TGTGCCAGCAGCGGGGGGGAGAGACAGGAATACACAGATACGCAGTATTTT TRBV7-9 - many TRBJ2-3
CASSPWASGLTDTQYF TGTGCCAGCTCACCATGGGCTAGCGGGCTCACAGATACGCAGTATTTT TRBV18 TRBD2 few TRBJ2-3
CASSLQGGPNEKLFF TGTGCCAGCAGCTTACAGGGCGGCCCAAATGAAAAACTGTTTTTT TRBV7-3 - few TRBJ1-4
CASRPGLGSFSGANVLTF TGTGCCAGCCGGCCGGGACTAGGTTCGTTCTCTGGGGCCAACGTCCTGACTTTC TRBV28 TRBD2 few TRBJ2-6
CASRGSTYEQYF TGTGCCAGCAGAGGCTCAACCTACGAGCAGTACTTC TRBV2 - many TRBJ2-7
CASSLRQPASYEQYF TGTGCCAGCAGTTTGAGGCAGCCTGCTTCCTACGAGCAGTACTTC TRBV27 - many TRBJ2-7
CASSLTTGADLYEQYF TGTGCCAGCAGCTTAACGACAGGGGCCGACCTTTACGAGCAGTACTTC TRBV7-6 TRBD1 many TRBJ2-7
CAIPRGANQPQHF TGTGCCATCCCACGGGGGGCCAATCAGCCCCAGCATTTT TRBV11-2 - many TRBJ1-5
CASSNVGELFF TGTGCCAGCAGCAACGTCGGGGAACTGTTTTTT TRBV7-9 - few TRBJ2-2
CAWSVGTGFNEQYF TGTGCCTGGAGTGTTGGGACAGGGTTCAACGAGCAGTACTTC TRBV30 TRBD1 many TRBJ2-7
CATSDWGYEQYF TGTGCCACCAGTGACTGGGGCTACGAGCAGTACTTC TRBV24-1 - many TRBJ2-7
CASSYAGQPQHF TGTGCCAGCAGTTACGCTGGTCAGCCCCAGCATTTT TRBV6-6 - few TRBJ1-5
CSAVRGKGYEQYF TGCAGTGCGGTCAGGGGAAAAGGCTACGAGCAGTACTTC TRBV20-1 - many TRBJ2-7
CASSLALVGPGELFF TGTGCCAGCAGCTTAGCCCTAGTAGGGCCCGGGGAGCTGTTTTTT TRBV11-1 - many TRBJ2-2
CASRRPRGGSYNEQFF TGTGCCAGCAGACGGCCGCGGGGGGGCTCCTACAATGAGCAGTTCTTC TRBV6-2/TRBV6-3 TRBD2 - TRBJ2-1
CASSLFYSNQPQHF TGTGCCAGCAGCTTATTTTACAGCAATCAGCCCCAGCATTTT TRBV5-5 - - TRBJ1-5
CASSSTGGYGSGELFF TGTGCCAGCAGCTCGACAGGGGGCTATGGATCCGGGGAGCTGTTTTTT TRBV7-2 TRBD1 many TRBJ2-2
CASRSGGAVETQYF TGTGCCAGCAGAAGCGGGGGGGCCGTCGAGACCCAGTACTTC TRBV28 TRBD2 few TRBJ2-5
CAGRLGQGPANEQFF TGTGCCGGTCGGCTGGGACAGGGCCCCGCGAATGAGCAGTTCTTC TRBV2 TRBD1 few TRBJ2-1
CASTTGGAQTQYF TGCGCCAGCACTACCGGCGGGGCCCAGACCCAGTACTTC TRBV10-2 - - TRBJ2-5
CASSSGTGDPSGANVLTF TGTGCCAGCAGTTCCGGGACAGGGGACCCCTCTGGGGCCAACGTCCTGACTTTC TRBV6-5 TRBD1 - TRBJ2-6
CASSLALGTSPQHF TGTGCCAGCAGCTTAGCTCTGGGTACCAGCCCCCAGCATTTT TRBV7-2 - many TRBJ1-5
CASSIQGAAEEKLFF TGTGCCAGTAGTATCCAGGGGGCAGCAGAAGAAAAACTGTTTTTT TRBV19 TRBD1 - TRBJ1-4
CASSRGLYEQYF TGTGCCAGCAGTAGGGGCCTTTACGAGCAGTACTTC TRBV7-9 - many TRBJ2-7
CASSTQTGGVEQYF TGTGCCAGCAGCACCCAGACAGGGGGCGTCGAGCAGTACTTC TRBV7-8 TRBD1 many TRBJ2-7
CASSPLQSADTQYF TGCGCCAGCAGCCCGTTACAGAGCGCAGATACGCAGTATTTT TRBV5-1 - many TRBJ2-3
CASSPLTETYNEQYF TGTGCCAGCAGTCCTCTGACGGAAACCTACAATGAGCAGTACTTC TRBV28 - few TRBJ2-7
CASSGRQGSSYNSPLHF TGTGCCAGCAGCGGGCGACAGGGGAGCTCCTATAATTCACCCCTCCACTTT TRBV9 TRBD1 - TRBJ1-6
CSAEPGLAVGTQYF TGCAGTGCGGAGCCGGGACTAGCGGTTGGGACCCAGTACTTC TRBV20-1 TRBD2 - TRBJ2-5
CASSYSRGYEQYF TGTGCCAGCAGTTACTCGAGGGGCTACGAGCAGTACTTC TRBV6-5 - many TRBJ2-7
CASSLGASSSGANVLTF TGTGCCAGCAGCCTTGGGGCCTCGTCTTCTGGGGCCAACGTCCTGACTTTC TRBV5-5 - - TRBJ2-6
CASSLRDGREEKLFF TGTGCCAGCAGCCTCCGAGACGGGCGGGAAGAAAAACTGTTTTTT TRBV7-9 - many TRBJ1-4
CATFPLWGGYTGELFF TGTGCTACCTTCCCACTATGGGGGGGATACACCGGGGAGCTGTTTTTT TRBV7-9 TRBD2 - TRBJ2-2
CSARDIAGGPTDTQYF TGCAGTGCTAGAGATATAGCGGGGGGGCCCACAGATACGCAGTATTTT TRBV20-1 TRBD2 - TRBJ2-3
CASSGEENTEAFF TGTGCCAGCAGCGGTGAGGAGAACACTGAAGCTTTCTTT TRBV9 - many TRBJ1-1
CASSHFGERGVNGELFF TGTGCCAGCAGCCACTTCGGAGAGCGGGGGGTGAACGGGGAGCTGTTTTTT TRBV3-1 TRBD2 - TRBJ2-2
CASSQVGSGGRTGELFF TGCGCCAGCAGCCAAGTCGGTAGCGGGGGGCGCACCGGGGAGCTGTTTTTT TRBV4-1 TRBD2 few TRBJ2-2
CATSRTSGGYNEQFF TGTGCCACCAGCAGAACTAGCGGGGGTTACAATGAGCAGTTCTTC TRBV15 TRBD2 - TRBJ2-1
CASSYWAGVNSPLHF TGTGCCAGCAGTTACTGGGCGGGGGTAAATTCACCCCTCCACTTT TRBV6-5 - few TRBJ1-6